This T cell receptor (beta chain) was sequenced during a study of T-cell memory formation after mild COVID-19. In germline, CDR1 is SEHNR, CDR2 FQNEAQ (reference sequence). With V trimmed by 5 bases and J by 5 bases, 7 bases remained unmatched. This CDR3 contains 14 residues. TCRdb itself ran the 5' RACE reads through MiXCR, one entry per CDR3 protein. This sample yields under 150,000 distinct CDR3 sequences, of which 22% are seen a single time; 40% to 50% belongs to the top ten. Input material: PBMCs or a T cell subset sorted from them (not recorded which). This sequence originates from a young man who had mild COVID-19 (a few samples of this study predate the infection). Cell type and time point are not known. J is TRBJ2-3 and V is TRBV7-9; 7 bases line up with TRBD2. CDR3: CASSSTSAGDTQYF. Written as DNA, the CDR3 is TGTGCCAGCAGCAGTACTAGCGCGGGAGATACGCAGTATTTT.